The 30 T cell receptor beta chains presented below share a single source sample, sequenced in a study of blood T cells in healthy people across ages. Together with a sample-barcoded 5' primer, a J-beta primer mix was included in a second PCR lasting about 6 to 11 cycles. In TCRdb, the 5' RACE reads were re-called with MiXCR into one record per CDR3 protein. The data show about 1.1 million distinct CDR3 sequences, 35% to 45% seen once. The sample consisted of blood. These receptors all stem from a man aged 18-30 years in good health.

The sample holds a few counts of this clonotype. The chain links TRBV4-3 to TRBJ2-5, with D hard to call. Trimming shortened V by 4 bases and J by 2 bases, and 14 bases separated the two germline ends. The CDR3 length is 15 residues. Germline lookup yields CDR1 LGHNA and CDR2 YSLEER. The CDR3 is CASSPLPSRQETQYF. CDR3 DNA sequence: TGCGCCAGCAGCCCCCTGCCAAGTAGACAAGAGACCCAGTACTTC.

The rearrangement joins TRBV9 to TRBJ2-7, with 14 positions matching TRBD2. The V gene's germline CDR1 is SGDLS and CDR2 YYNGEE. The CDR3 loop spans 17 amino acids. V was pared by 3 bases and J by 4 bases, with 9 bases of the junction left unmatched. The CDR3 loop is CASSAGTSGGYPYEQYF. In DNA form, the CDR3 reads TGTGCCAGCAGCGCCGGGACTAGCGGGGGATACCCTTACGAGCAGTACTTC.

This clonotype was detected a few times. V usage is TRBV4-3 and J usage is TRBJ2-5; 8 bases agree with TRBD1. Germline CDR1 is LGHNA and CDR2 is YSLEER. There are 13 residues in the CDR3. Unmatched junction bases numbered 3, after V lost 3 bases and J lost 6 bases. CDR3 residues: CASSQDRVKTQYF. CDR3 in DNA: TGCGCCAGCAGCCAGGACAGGGTGAAGACCCAGTACTTC.

This clonotype was seen only a few times. This chain links TRBV5-1 with TRBJ2-4; tentative D call: TRBD1 (5 bases). The J call is uncertain, as TRBJ2-7 better fits the DNA end. CDR1 is SGHRS, CDR2 YFSETQ, per germline. The CDR3 loop spans 14 amino acids. CDR3 nucleotides: TGCGCCAGCAGCTTGAGCAGGGCAGAACGCGAGCAGTACTTC. This codes for CASSLSRAEREQYF.

This chain uses TRBV7-2 with TRBJ2-3; no clear D gene. CDR1 SGHTA and CDR2 FQGNSA come from the germline V gene. The CDR3 has 14 amino acids. Deletions cut 1 base from V and 4 bases from J, with 9 bases between. The CDR3 spells CASSLGSLADTQYF. The CDR3 nucleotides are TGTGCCAGCAGCTTAGGGAGTTTGGCAGATACGCAGTATTTT.

The rearrangement links TRBV20-1 to TRBJ1-2, with 9 bases identical to TRBD1. The length of the CDR3 is 15 residues. V lost 4 bases to trimming and J lost 0 bases; unmatched junction nucleotides: 6. Germline CDR1 reads DFQATT; CDR2 reads SNEGSKA (reference sequence). The CDR3 DNA reads as TGCAGTGCTAACTCTCGACAGGGGGCTAACTATGGCTACACCTTC. This translates into CSANSRQGANYGYTF.

This clonotype was picked up a small number of times. The chain is built from TRBV21-1 and TRBJ2-3; no check of the table's D call, TRBD2, against the DNA was made. TRBV21-1 is deemed a pseudogene. CDR3 size: 14 residues. CDR3 protein: CASSKEGSPGTQYF. In DNA, the CDR3 is TGTGCCAGCAGCAAAGAAGGGTCCCCCGGTACGCAGTATTTT.

This clonotype showed up just a few times. J is TRBJ2-2 and V is TRBV5-1, with 8 bases lining up with TRBD1. The junction had 19 bases not matched to a gene; V was cut back by 4 bases and J by 2 bases. CDR1 is SGHRS, CDR2 YFSETQ, per germline. CDR3 length equals 20 residues. The CDR3 DNA reads TGCGCCAGCAGCACCCTACCGGGACAGGTCTATACCCTAAACACCGGGGAGCTGTTTTTT. Protein sequence: CASSTLPGQVYTLNTGELFF. The full variable domain, completed using reference TRBV5-1 and TRBJ2-2, is KAGVTQTPRYLIKTRGQQVTLSCSPISGHRSVSWYQQTPGQGLQFLFEYFSETQRNKGNFPGRFSGRQFSNSRSEMNVSTLELGDSALYLCASSTLPGQVYTLNTGELFFGEGSRLTVL.

This clonotype was seen repeatedly, ten times or more. Here the CDR3 reads CASSPPGDSNQPQHF. CDR3 coding DNA: TGTGCCAGCTCACCACCAGGCGATAGCAATCAGCCCCAGCATTTT. The chain links TRBV18 to TRBJ1-5; no clear D gene. Trimming took off 0 bases at V and 0 bases at J, with 6 bases between the two ends. This CDR3 has 15 residues. Germline CDR1 is KGHSH and CDR2 is LQKENI. Drawing the rest from reference TRBV18 and TRBJ1-5, the complete variable domain is NAGVMQNPRHLVRRRGQEARLRCSPMKGHSHVYWYRQLPEEGLKFMVYLQKENIIDESGMPKERFSAEFPKEGPSILRIQQVVRGDSAAYFCASSPPGDSNQPQHFGDGTRLSIL.

This rearrangement joins TRBV9 to TRBJ2-3, with D uncertain. The CDR3 has 14 residues. V shed 4 bases and J shed 0 bases, with 9 bases lying between them. The germline gives CDR1 SGDLS, CDR2 YYNGEE. The CDR3, as DNA: TGTGCCAGCAGCCCTTGGGATAGCACAGATACGCAGTATTTT. Its protein is CASSPWDSTDTQYF. Complete variable domain (other parts from reference TRBV9 and TRBJ2-3): DSGVTQTPKHLITATGQRVTLRCSPRSGDLSVYWYQQSLDQGLQFLIQYYNGEERAKGNILERFSAQQFPDLHSELNLSSLELGDSALYFCASSPWDSTDTQYFGPGTRLTVL.

Concerning this clonotype: The junction shows a germline mismatch at one end, possibly a read error. The J gene is TRBJ1-5, the V gene TRBV7-9; the match to TRBD1 covers 7 bases. The CDR3 consists of 15 residues. In germline, CDR1 is SEHNR, CDR2 FQNEAQ (reference sequence). The CDR3 nucleotides are TGTGCCAGCAGCTTAGAGGGGGGCGCGGGACAGCCCCCGCATTTT. Protein product: CASSLEGGAGQPPHF.

This clonotype was observed at least ten times. The junction and the germline gene differ at one end; a read error may be behind it. The V gene is TRBV12-3 or TRBV12-4, the J gene TRBJ2-7; TRBD2 matches at 11 bases. The CDR3 runs 13 residues. The CDR3 region has the DNA TGTGCCAGCAGTCTAGCGGGGGGTAATGAGCAGTACTTC. This sequence encodes CASSLAGGNEQYF.

The chain is built from TRBV12-3 or TRBV12-4 and TRBJ1-4, with 9 bases aligning to TRBD1. The CDR3 length is 15 residues. V trimming: 6 bases; J trimming: 8 bases; junction bases outside the gene matches: 10. The CDR3 spells CASSRGTGSVEKLFF. CDR3 DNA: TGTGCCAGCAGCCGCGGGACAGGGTCGGTGGAAAAACTGTTTTTT.

This clonotype was found a few times. J is TRBJ2-3 and V is TRBV24-1; D is perhaps TRBD1 (6 bases). Trimming pared 2 bases from V and 5 bases from J, leaving 13 bases between. The CDR3 covers 15 residues. CDR1 is KGHDR, CDR2 SFDVKD, per germline. In DNA form, the CDR3 reads TGTGCCACCAGTGATTCCAGGGGAGCTGGAGATACGCAGTATTTT. Residues: CATSDSRGAGDTQYF.

This clonotype turned up a few times. The chain has TRBV12-3 or TRBV12-4 and TRBJ2-6; D is perhaps TRBD1 (5 bases). CDR3 size: 17 residues. Trimming left V 7 bases short and J 0 bases short, with 16 bases between. The CDR3 is CASTPLAGLSGANVLTF. The DNA of the CDR3 is TGTGCCAGCACCCCTTTGGCAGGGCTCTCTGGGGCCAACGTCCTGACTTTC.

This clonotype came up many times. One junction end disagrees with the germline gene, perhaps due to a read error. The rearrangement links TRBV12-3 or TRBV12-4 to TRBJ1-2, with 7 bases that match TRBD1. The CDR3 loop spans 13 amino acids. The CDR3 reads CASSLRTGYGYTF. CDR3 bases: TGCGCCAGCAGCCTACGGACAGGCTATGGCTACACCTTC.

This clonotype has a handful of counts. The J gene is TRBJ2-3, the V gene TRBV20-1; 8 bases fit TRBD2. The length of the CDR3 is 15 residues. The junction had 5 bases not matched to a gene; V was cut back by 1 base and J by 2 bases. The germline V gene encodes CDR1 DFQATT and CDR2 SNEGSKA (reference sequence). CDR3 DNA sequence: TGCAGTGCTAGAGGTAGCGGGGCGAACACAGATACGCAGTATTTT. Its protein product is CSARGSGANTDTQYF.

This clonotype was seen only a few times. This chain links TRBV20-1 with TRBJ1-6, with 7 bases aligning to TRBD1. The V gene's germline CDR1 is DFQATT and CDR2 SNEGSKA (reference sequence). After removal of 4 bases from V and 5 bases from J, the junction contained 8 bases not matched to a gene. The length of the CDR3 is 15 residues. The CDR3 bases are TGCAGTGCTACTGAAATTGGACAGGATAATTCACCCCTCCACTTT. It is translated as CSATEIGQDNSPLHF.

This rearrangement joins TRBV12-5 to TRBJ1-1; no clear D. Germline-derived CDR1 and CDR2 are LGHNT and FRNRAP. V lost 4 bases and J lost 6, with 9 bases in between. The CDR3 has 12 residues. CDR3 loop: CASGSVNSEAFF. DNA for the CDR3: TGTGCTAGTGGTTCGGTGAATTCTGAAGCTTTCTTT.

The chain employs TRBV29-1 and TRBJ2-1, with 7 bases identical to TRBD1. Germline V gives CDR1 SQVTM, CDR2 ANQGSEA. This CDR3 has 13 amino acids. V dropped 7 bases and J dropped 5; count of bases not matched to a gene: 8. The CDR3 sequence: CSGGTVANNEQFF. The CDR3 coding sequence is TGCAGCGGAGGGACAGTCGCCAACAATGAGCAGTTCTTC.

V usage is TRBV3-1 and J usage is TRBJ2-5; D is unclear. In germline, CDR1 is LGHDT, CDR2 YNNKEL (reference sequence). The CDR3 covers 15 residues. The ends were cut back, 0 bases at V and 0 bases at J, with 8 bases in the middle. CDR3 region: CASSQDSQYQETQYF. In DNA form, the CDR3 reads TGTGCCAGCAGCCAAGATTCCCAATACCAAGAGACCCAGTACTTC.

As to this clonotype: The germline gene is not matched at one end of the junction; a read error may be the cause. The CDR3 spells CSTRGGIRTYNEQFF. The CDR3 DNA sequence: TGCAGTACTAGAGGGGGAATAAGAACCTACAATGAGCAGTTCTTC. The genes are TRBV20-1 and TRBJ2-1, with D perhaps matching TRBD1 (6 bases). The length of the CDR3 is 15 residues. The germline gives CDR1 DFQATT, CDR2 SNEGSKA (reference sequence).

In its sample, this clonotype was seen a few times. The J gene is TRBJ1-2, the V gene TRBV2, with a possible D match to TRBD1 (5 bases). This CDR3 contains 14 residues. Deletions cut 0 bases from V and 5 bases from J, with 10 bases between. Germline-derived CDR1 and CDR2 are SNHLY and FYNNEI. Here the CDR3 reads CASSEAPGRYGYTF. Here the CDR3 DNA reads TGTGCCAGCAGTGAAGCACCGGGACGTTATGGCTACACCTTC.

The chain combines TRBV30 with TRBJ1-6; 8 nucleotides align to TRBD1. Germline trimming cut 0 bases from V and 6 bases from J; bases unmatched to any gene: 7. CDR1 and CDR2 (germline): GTSNPN, SVGIG (reference sequence). This CDR3 is 16 amino acids long. The CDR3 spells CAWSVIGTGGNSPLHF. Written as DNA, the CDR3 is TGTGCCTGGAGTGTTATCGGGACAGGCGGTAATTCACCCCTCCACTTT.

The rearrangement joins TRBV20-1 to TRBJ1-4; D gene uncertain. V was clipped by 6 bases and J by 0 bases, with 14 bases between them. The germline V gene encodes CDR1 DFQATT and CDR2 SNEGSKA (reference sequence). The CDR3 covers 15 residues. CDR3 loop: CSAPWTLATNEKLFF. The CDR3 DNA sequence: TGCAGTGCCCCGTGGACCCTCGCAACTAATGAAAAACTGTTTTTT.

Of note for this clonotype: A much larger clone is a single base away; this may be a read error. The chain recombines TRBV20-1 with TRBJ2-1, with 7 bases fitting TRBD2. CDR1 and CDR2 from the germline V gene are DFQATT and SNEGSKA (reference sequence). The CDR3 totals 12 residues. The CDR3 nucleotides are TGCAGTGCTAGCGGGACTACGAATGGGCAGTTCTTC. This encodes CSASGTTNGQFF.

The CDR3: CASSRSGKYYEQYF. DNA for the CDR3: TGTGCCAGCAGTAGGAGCGGAAAATACTACGAGCAGTACTTC. The chain employs TRBV27 and TRBJ2-7; D perhaps matches TRBD2 (5 bases). V dropped 5 bases and J dropped 3 bases, with 14 bases sitting between them. From germline, CDR1 is MNHEY and CDR2 SMNVEV (reference sequence). The CDR3 runs to 14 residues.

The chain uses TRBV25-1 and TRBJ2-1, with D unclear. V lost 1 base and J lost 3, with 4 bases in between. The germline CDR1 and CDR2 sequences are MGHDK and SYGVNS. The CDR3 runs 13 residues. The CDR3: CASSESGYNEQFF. DNA of the CDR3: TGTGCCAGCAGTGAATCCGGCTACAATGAGCAGTTCTTC. The variable domain in full, with the rest retrieved from reference TRBV25-1 and TRBJ2-1, is EADIYQTPRYLVIGTGKKITLECSQTMGHDKMYWYQQDPGMELHLIHYSYGVNSTEKGDLSSESTVSRIRTEHFPLTLESARPSHTSQYLCASSESGYNEQFFGPGTRLTVL.

The chain has TRBV9 and TRBJ2-7; TRBD1 agrees at 9 bases. The CDR3 has 13 amino acids. Germline values: CDR1 SGDLS, CDR2 YYNGEE. V lost 3 bases to trimming and J lost 7 bases; unmatched junction nucleotides: 5. The CDR3: CASSEGQGFEQYF. CDR3 nucleotide sequence: TGTGCCAGCAGCGAGGGACAGGGTTTTGAGCAGTACTTC.

In this sample, this clonotype turned up once. The CDR3 coding sequence is TGTGCCAGCAGTGCCGAGGGCGGAGGGACTGAAGCTTTCTTT. Protein product: CASSAEGGGTEAFF. The chain uses TRBV6-2 or TRBV6-3 and TRBJ1-1; D gene ambiguous. CDR1 MNHEY and CDR2 SVGEGT come from the germline V gene. The CDR3 length is 14 residues. Trimming removed 5 bases at V and 5 bases at J, with 15 bases between.